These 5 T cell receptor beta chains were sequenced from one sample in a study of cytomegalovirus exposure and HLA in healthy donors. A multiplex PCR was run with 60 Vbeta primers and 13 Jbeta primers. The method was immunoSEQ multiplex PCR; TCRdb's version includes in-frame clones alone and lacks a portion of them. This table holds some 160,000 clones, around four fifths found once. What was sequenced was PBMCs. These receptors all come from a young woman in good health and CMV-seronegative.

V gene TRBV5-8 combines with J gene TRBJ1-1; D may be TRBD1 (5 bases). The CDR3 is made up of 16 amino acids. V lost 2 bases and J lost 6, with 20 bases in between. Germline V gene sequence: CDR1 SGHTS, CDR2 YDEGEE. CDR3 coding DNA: TGTGCCAGCAGCTTAGGGAGGGGAGCAGGGAGGGCTGAAGCTTTCTTT. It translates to CASSLGRGAGRAEAFF.

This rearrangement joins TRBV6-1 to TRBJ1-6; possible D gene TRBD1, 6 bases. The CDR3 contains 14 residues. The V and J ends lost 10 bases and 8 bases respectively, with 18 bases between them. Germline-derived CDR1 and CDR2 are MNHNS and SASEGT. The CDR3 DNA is TGTGCCACCTGGGGGAGGGGGTTGGATTCACCCCTCCACTTT. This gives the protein CATWGRGLDSPLHF.

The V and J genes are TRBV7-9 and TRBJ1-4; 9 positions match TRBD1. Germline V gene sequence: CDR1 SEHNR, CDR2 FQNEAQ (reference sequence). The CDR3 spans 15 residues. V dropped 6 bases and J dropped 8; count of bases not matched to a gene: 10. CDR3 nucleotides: TGTGCCAGCAGTAAGACAGGGGGGATTGAGGAAAAACTGTTTTTT. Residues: CASSKTGGIEEKLFF.

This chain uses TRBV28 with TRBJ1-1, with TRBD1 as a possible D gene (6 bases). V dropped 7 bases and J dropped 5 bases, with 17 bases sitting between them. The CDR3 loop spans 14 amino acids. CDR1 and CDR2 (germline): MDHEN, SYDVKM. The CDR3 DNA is TGTGCCAGCACCCAAGGGGGGGCGGGAACTGAAGCTTTCTTT. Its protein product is CASTQGGAGTEAFF.

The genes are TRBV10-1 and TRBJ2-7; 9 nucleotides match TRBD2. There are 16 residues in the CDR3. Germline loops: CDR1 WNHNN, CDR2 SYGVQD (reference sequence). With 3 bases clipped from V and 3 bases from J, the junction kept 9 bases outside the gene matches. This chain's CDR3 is CASSEEAGGSFYEQYF. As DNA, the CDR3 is TGCGCCAGCAGTGAAGAAGCGGGGGGCTCGTTCTACGAGCAGTACTTC.